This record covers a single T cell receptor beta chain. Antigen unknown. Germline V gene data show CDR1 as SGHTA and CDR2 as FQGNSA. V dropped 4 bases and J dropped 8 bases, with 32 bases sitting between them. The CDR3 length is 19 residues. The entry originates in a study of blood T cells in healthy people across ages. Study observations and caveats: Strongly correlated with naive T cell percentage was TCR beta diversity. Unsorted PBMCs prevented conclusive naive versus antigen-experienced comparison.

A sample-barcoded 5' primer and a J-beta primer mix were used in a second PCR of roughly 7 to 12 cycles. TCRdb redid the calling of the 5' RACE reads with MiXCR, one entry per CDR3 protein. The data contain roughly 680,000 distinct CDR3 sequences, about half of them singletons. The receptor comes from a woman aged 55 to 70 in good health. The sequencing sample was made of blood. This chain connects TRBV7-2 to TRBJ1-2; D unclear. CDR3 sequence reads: CASSSYVGVDLSGLGGYTF. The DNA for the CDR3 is TGTGCCAGCAGCTCCTACGTAGGAGTGGACTTGTCGGGCCTAGGGGGCTACACCTTC.